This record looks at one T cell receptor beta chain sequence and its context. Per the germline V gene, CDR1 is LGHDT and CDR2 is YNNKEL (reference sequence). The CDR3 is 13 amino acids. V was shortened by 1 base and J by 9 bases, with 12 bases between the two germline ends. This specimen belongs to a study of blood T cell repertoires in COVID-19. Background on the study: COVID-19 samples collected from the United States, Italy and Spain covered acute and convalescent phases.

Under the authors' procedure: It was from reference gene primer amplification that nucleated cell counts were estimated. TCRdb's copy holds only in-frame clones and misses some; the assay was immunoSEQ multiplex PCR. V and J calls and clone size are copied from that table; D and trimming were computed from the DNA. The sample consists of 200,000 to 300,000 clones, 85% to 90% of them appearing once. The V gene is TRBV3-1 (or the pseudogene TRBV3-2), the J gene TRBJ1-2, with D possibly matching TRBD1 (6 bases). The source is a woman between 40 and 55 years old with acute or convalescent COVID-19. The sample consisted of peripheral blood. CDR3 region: CASSQAHRESYTF. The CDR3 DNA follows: TGTGCCAGCAGCCAAGCCCACAGGGAAAGCTACACCTTC.